The table lists the clone carrying this T cell receptor beta chain with a few counts. The data belong to a study of T-cell memory formation after mild COVID-19. V dropped 4 bases and J dropped 5; count of bases not matched to a gene: 3. The CDR3 spans 12 residues. The germline V gene encodes CDR1 SQVTM and CDR2 ANQGSEA. TCRdb called the 5' RACE reads again in MiXCR, with one record for every CDR3 protein. The table lists hundreds of thousands of distinct CDR3 sequences, around 13% of them singletons. The chain couples TRBV29-1 to TRBJ2-5, with 8 bases lining up with TRBD1. The clonotype originates from a man younger than 35 who had mild COVID-19 (a few samples of this study predate the infection). Cell type and time point are not known. The specimen sequenced was PBMCs or a T cell subset sorted from them (not recorded which). CDR3 coding DNA: TGCAGCGTTGCGGACAGGGTTGAGACCCAGTACTTC. This translates into CSVADRVETQYF.